The rows below give T cell receptor beta chains drawn from one sample of a study of shared clonotypes between healthy human individuals. Produced via immunoSEQ multiplex PCR; TCRdb's table is partial and in-frame only. In the table there are about 2.1 million clones, just under 95% of which are singletons. The sample comprised naive CD8+ T cells from PBMCs. Receptor source: a man aged 18 to 35 in good health. Some clones in this sample may be carry-over from other donors' samples. Both conserved end residues are part of each CDR3. Each record gives: clone size, J gene, V gene, CDR3 protein. Rows give clone size only sometimes, using once, few, many, or a class for an expanded clone.

few	TRBJ1-2	TRBV19	CASSTRTGEVGYTF
.	TRBJ2-7	TRBV6-6	CASSRDRGLEQYF
.	TRBJ2-7	TRBV27	CASRMGLAAFYEQYF
.	TRBJ2-1	TRBV9	CASSVAGLASYNEQFF
.	TRBJ2-7	TRBV2	CASSGKAQKYEQYF
.	TRBJ1-2	TRBV6-1	CASSDYGQGWLLYGYTF
.	TRBJ2-7	TRBV18	CASSPSDRGGYEQYF
.	TRBJ2-7	TRBV10-3	CAISEPGLAGYEQYF
.	TRBJ2-1	TRBV2	CASSVGEQFF
.	TRBJ2-1	TRBV4-2	CASSQAQGGNEQFF
once	TRBJ1-3	TRBV6-5	CASLSRDSGNTIYF